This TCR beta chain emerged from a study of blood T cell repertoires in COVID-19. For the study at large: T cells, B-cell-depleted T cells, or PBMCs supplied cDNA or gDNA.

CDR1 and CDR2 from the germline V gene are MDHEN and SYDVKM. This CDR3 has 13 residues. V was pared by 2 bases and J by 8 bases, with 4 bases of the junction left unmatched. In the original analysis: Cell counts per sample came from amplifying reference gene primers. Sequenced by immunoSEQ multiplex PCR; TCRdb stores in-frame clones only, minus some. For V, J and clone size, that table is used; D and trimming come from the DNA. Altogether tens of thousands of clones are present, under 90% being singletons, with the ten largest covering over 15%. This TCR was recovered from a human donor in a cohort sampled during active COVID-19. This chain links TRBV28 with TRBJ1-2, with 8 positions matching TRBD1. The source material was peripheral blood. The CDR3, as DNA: TGTGCCAGCAGTTTACAGGGGGCGCGCGGCTACACCTTC. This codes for CASSLQGARGYTF.